Shown below are 9 T cell receptor beta chains from a single sample sequenced in a study of OX40 agonist ivuxolimab in advanced cancers. Libraries were prepared by immunoSEQ multiplex PCR; TCRdb keeps only in-frame clonotypes and omits some of them. Of 82,000 or so clones listed, 90% to 95% are singletons. The sequencing here drew on CD4+ or CD8+ T cells sorted from blood, taken in a trial of the OX40 agonist ivuxolimab. These receptors all stem from an adult with an advanced solid tumor such as melanoma, head and neck, liver or kidney cancer.

The V and J genes are TRBV5-8 and TRBJ2-6; TRBD1 agrees at 7 bases. Germline V gives CDR1 SGHTS, CDR2 YDEGEE. Trimming took 4 bases from V and 2 from J; bases not matched to a gene: 3. This CDR3 contains 15 residues. The CDR3 sequence: CASSADRAGANVLTF. In DNA, the CDR3 is TGTGCCAGCAGCGCTGACAGGGCTGGGGCCAACGTCCTGACTTTC.

This sequence joins TRBV2 and TRBJ1-2; perhaps TRBD1 as D (6 bases). V lost 6 bases and J 2 bases, leaving 7 bases between the germline ends. The CDR3 runs 12 residues. The germline V gene encodes CDR1 SNHLY and CDR2 FYNNEI. DNA of the CDR3: TGTGCCAGCAGACAGGGAAACTATGGCTACACCTTC. Its protein is CASRQGNYGYTF.

The genes are TRBV11-2 and TRBJ2-7; perhaps TRBD1 as D (5 bases). CDR3 length: 16 residues. Germline CDR1 is SGHAT and CDR2 is FQNNGV. Between the trimmed V and J ends, which lost 1 base and 2 bases, there was a span of 15 bases. CDR3 bases: TGTGCCAGCAGCTTAGTTCAGGGCGCAGGAGCCTACGAGCAGTACTTC. The encoded protein is CASSLVQGAGAYEQYF.

This chain connects TRBV6-6 to TRBJ2-7; 8 positions match TRBD2. After removal of 5 bases from V and 6 bases from J, the junction contained 9 bases not matched to a gene. The germline CDR1 and CDR2 sequences are MNHNY and SVGAGI (reference sequence). The CDR3 contains 14 residues. The CDR3 here is CASSTLAGTAEQYF. CDR3 DNA: TGTGCCAGCAGTACCTTAGCGGGAACTGCCGAGCAGTACTTC.

V usage is TRBV10-3 and J usage is TRBJ1-5; 11 bases map to TRBD1. This CDR3 comprises 15 residues. Germline CDR1 ENHRY, CDR2 SYGVKD. V shed 6 bases and J 7 bases; nucleotides not matched to a gene: 8. CDR3 DNA sequence: TGTGCCATCAGCCAAGGGACAGGGGGATCCCAGCCCCAGCATTTT. Its protein is CAISQGTGGSQPQHF.

The chain is built from TRBV27 and TRBJ2-3; 8 positions agree with TRBD2. CDR1 and CDR2 (germline): MNHEY, SMNVEV (reference sequence). This CDR3 spans 13 amino acids. J gave up 10 bases and V 5 bases, and 8 bases lay outside the gene matches. The CDR3 DNA sequence: TGTGCCAGCAGTCCCCAGACGGGGGGGCCGCAGTATTTT. This codes for CASSPQTGGPQYF.

V is TRBV30 and J is TRBJ2-3; D assignment may be TRBD1 or TRBD2 (6 bases each). Germline V gene lookup returns CDR1 GTSNPN and CDR2 SVGIG (reference sequence). The CDR3 extends over 13 amino acids. V lost 4 bases to trimming and J lost 7 bases, with 15 bases between them. This chain's CDR3 is CAWTITGTYTQYF. In nucleotides, the CDR3 is TGTGCCTGGACCATAACAGGGACTTATACGCAGTATTTT.

The rearrangement joins TRBV7-2 to TRBJ2-2, with TRBD1 matching over 8 bases. This CDR3 comprises 15 residues. Germline CDR1 reads SGHTA; CDR2 reads FQGNSA. V lost 3 bases, J lost 5 bases, and 5 bases stayed unmatched. The CDR3 region is CASSFQGAGTGELFF. DNA of the CDR3: TGTGCCAGCAGCTTCCAGGGGGCCGGTACCGGGGAGCTGTTTTTT. Complete variable domain (other parts from reference TRBV7-2 and TRBJ2-2): GAGVSQSPSNKVTEKGKDVELRCDPISGHTALYWYRQSLGQGLEFLIYFQGNSAPDKSGLPSDRFSAERTGGSVSTLTIQRTQQEDSAVYLCASSFQGAGTGELFFGEGSRLTVL.

V is TRBV5-1 and J is TRBJ1-4; D possibly corresponds to TRBD1 (5 bases). Germline CDR1 is SGHRS and CDR2 is YFSETQ. The CDR3 has 16 amino acids. The V end lost 0 bases, the J end lost 7 bases, and 16 bases lay between the germline ends. The CDR3 sequence is CASSLAPGGSGEKLFF. In nucleotides, the CDR3 is TGCGCCAGCAGCTTGGCCCCGGGGGGGTCTGGTGAAAAACTGTTTTTT.